The clone carrying this T cell receptor beta chain was counted only a few times. This sample is part of a study of T cells in Graves' hyperthyroidism and ophthalmopathy. Researchers amplified the TCR beta CDR3 regions from RNA transcripts. Researchers ran a first-round RT-PCR on the TCR CDR3 using the HTBI primer set. TCRdb re-called the multiplex PCR reads through MiXCR, storing one row per CDR3 protein. The sample holds some 700,000 distinct CDR3 sequences, 15% to 20% seen once. Trimming cost V 4 bases and J 4 bases, with 15 bases left between them. The CDR3 runs 15 residues. Germline CDR1 MNHEY, CDR2 SMNVEV (reference sequence). Graves' hyperthyroidism was deemed stable given no ophthalmopathy progression within 18 months.

V gene TRBV27 combines with J gene TRBJ2-3; perhaps TRBD2 as D (5 bases). The sequence came from a man between 45 and 60 years old with Graves' hyperthyroidism. The sample consisted of blood. The CDR3 bases are TGTGCCAGCAGTTCAAGCGGAGCCGGGCCAGATACGCAGTATTTT. Protein: CASSSSGAGPDTQYF.